Listed below are T cell receptor beta chains from one sample, sequenced in a study of cytomegalovirus exposure and HLA in healthy donors. The assay was immunoSEQ multiplex PCR, and TCRdb's table has in-frame clones only and misses some. The sample shows some 130,000 clones, 79% of them seen only once. The sample was PBMCs. These receptors all stem from a man between 18 and 29 years old in good health and CMV-seronegative. Both conserved end residues are part of each CDR3. A D gene is named only where the DNA matches it firmly.

J | D | V | CDR3
TRBJ1-1 | TRBD1 | TRBV4-1 | CASSQENYGTEEAFF
TRBJ2-1 | TRBD1 | TRBV18 | CASSLGTGGNEQFF
TRBJ1-1 | TRBD1 | TRBV18 | CASTEGQGISGTEAFF
TRBJ2-2 | NA | TRBV6-5 | CASSYGPGELFF
TRBJ2-7 | NA | TRBV28 | CASNTYNYEQYF
TRBJ2-3 | NA | TRBV30 | CAWSRRNTDTQYF
TRBJ2-7 | NA | TRBV28 | CASSYADRVNEQYF
TRBJ2-5 | TRBD1 | TRBV7-2 | CASSLGWDRGGKTQYF
TRBJ2-2 | NA | TRBV19 | CASSKLAPNTGELFF
TRBJ2-5 | TRBD2 | TRBV7-9 | CASSLGASGNQETQYF
TRBJ2-5 | NA | TRBV5-4 | CASSLAPTGVGETQYF
TRBJ2-7 | TRBD1 | TRBV19 | CASSRTGGFYEQYF
TRBJ1-5 | NA | TRBV30 | CAWSSGGLSNQPQHF
TRBJ2-3 | NA | TRBV5-4 | CASSFPGSGTDTQYF
TRBJ2-7 | TRBD1 | TRBV7-9 | CSSSPPGQLYEQYF
TRBJ1-5 | TRBD1 | TRBV19 | CASSNGQGAPGQPQHF
TRBJ2-7 | NA | TRBV5-1 | CASRTDVGGGQYF
TRBJ1-1 | TRBD1 | TRBV5-4 | CASSLKTLGTDTEAFF
TRBJ1-1 | TRBD1 | TRBV6-1 | CASSDRANTEAFF
TRBJ1-2 | NA | TRBV28 | CASSRDNNYGYTF
TRBJ1-1 | NA | TRBV6-5 | CASWTGDMNTEAFF
TRBJ2-1 | NA | TRBV7-3 | CASSFLGAQYNEQFF
TRBJ2-5 | TRBD1 | TRBV7-9 | CASSFYTSGGETQYF
TRBJ2-5 | TRBD2 | TRBV7-3 | CASSSKGGGPSGGAQETQYF
TRBJ2-3 | TRBD2 | TRBV5-4 | CASSSGTSLDTQYF